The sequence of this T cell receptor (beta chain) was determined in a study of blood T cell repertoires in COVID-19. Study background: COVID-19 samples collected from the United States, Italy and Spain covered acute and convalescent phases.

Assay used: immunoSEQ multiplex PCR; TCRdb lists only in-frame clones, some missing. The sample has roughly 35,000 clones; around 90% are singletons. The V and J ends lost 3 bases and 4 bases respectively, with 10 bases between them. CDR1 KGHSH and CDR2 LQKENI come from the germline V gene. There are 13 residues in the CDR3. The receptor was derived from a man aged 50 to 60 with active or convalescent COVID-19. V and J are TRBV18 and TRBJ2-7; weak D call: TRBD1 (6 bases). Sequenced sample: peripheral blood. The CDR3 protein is CASSPLGTYEQYF. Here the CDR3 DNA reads TGTGCCAGCTCACCCCTCGGGACATACGAGCAGTACTTC.